This entry features one T cell receptor (beta chain) sequence. A much larger clone lies a single base off, so this may be a read error. The data were obtained in a study of spatial heterogeneity in lung cancer. Study details: The cohort: 70 to 75 early-stage, untreated non-small cell lung cancer patients. When available, follow-up PBMC samples taken a median of around 2 years after resection were sequenced.

Each molecule of TCR cDNA was tagged with one unique molecular identifier. A single record per CDR3 protein comes from TCRdb applying MiXCR to the 5' RACE reads. The sample shows 95,000 to 130,000 distinct CDR3 sequences, 12% of them seen only once. The CDR3 is made up of 14 amino acids. CDR1 and CDR2 (germline): SQVTM, ANQGSEA. Trimming removed 5 bases from V and 0 bases from J, with 13 bases in between. Time point denoted: blood at routine non-recurrence follow-up after resection. Unsorted whole RNA samples from tumor, nontumor lung or frozen PBMC were sequenced. V and J are TRBV29-1 and TRBJ1-2, with D maybe TRBD1 (5 bases). This sequence originates from a male donor with early-stage non-small cell lung cancer. Sequencing used PBMCs, obtained at follow-up. The CDR3 DNA reads TGCAGCGTTTCCCGACAGACAACTAACTATGGCTACACCTTC. It is translated as CSVSRQTTNYGYTF.